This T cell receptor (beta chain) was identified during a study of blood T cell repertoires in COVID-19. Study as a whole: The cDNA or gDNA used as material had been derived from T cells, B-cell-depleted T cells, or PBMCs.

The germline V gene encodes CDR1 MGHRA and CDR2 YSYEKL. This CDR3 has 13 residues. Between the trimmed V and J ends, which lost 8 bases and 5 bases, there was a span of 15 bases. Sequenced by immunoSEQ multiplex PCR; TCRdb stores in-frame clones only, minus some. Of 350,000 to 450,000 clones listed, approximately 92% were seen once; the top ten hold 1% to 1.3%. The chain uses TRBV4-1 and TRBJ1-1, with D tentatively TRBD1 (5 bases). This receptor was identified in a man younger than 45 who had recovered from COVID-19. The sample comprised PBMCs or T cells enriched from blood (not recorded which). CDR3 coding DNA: TGCGCCAGCGCCCCAAGGGGTGATACTGAAGCTTTCTTT. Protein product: CASAPRGDTEAFF.